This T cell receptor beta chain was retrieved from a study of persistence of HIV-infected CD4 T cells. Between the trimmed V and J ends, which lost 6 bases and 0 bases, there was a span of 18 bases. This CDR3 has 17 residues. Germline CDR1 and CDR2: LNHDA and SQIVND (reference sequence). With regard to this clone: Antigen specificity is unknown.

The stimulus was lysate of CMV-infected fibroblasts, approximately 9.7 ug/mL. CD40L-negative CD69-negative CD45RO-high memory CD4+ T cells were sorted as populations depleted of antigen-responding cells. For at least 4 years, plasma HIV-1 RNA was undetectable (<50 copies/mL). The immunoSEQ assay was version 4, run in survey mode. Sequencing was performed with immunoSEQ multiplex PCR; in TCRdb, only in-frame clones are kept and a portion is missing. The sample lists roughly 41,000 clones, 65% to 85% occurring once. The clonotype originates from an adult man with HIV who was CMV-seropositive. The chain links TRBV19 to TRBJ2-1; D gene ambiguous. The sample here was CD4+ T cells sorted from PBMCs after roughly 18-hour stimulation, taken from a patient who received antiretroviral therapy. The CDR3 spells CASSPRIRTRSYNEQFF. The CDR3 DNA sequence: TGTGCCAGTAGCCCCAGAATACGCACGCGCTCCTACAATGAGCAGTTCTTC.